This passage covers 22 T cell receptor beta chains from one sample sequenced in a study of early T cells in non-severe SARS-CoV-2 infection. MiXCR, applied by TCRdb to the 5' RACE reads, yields one record per CDR3 protein. Of about 29,000 distinct CDR3 sequences listed, 5% to 7% are singletons. The sequenced sample was whole blood. These receptors all come from an adult who was a healthcare worker with PCR-confirmed SARS-CoV-2 infection or an uninfected control (not recorded which).

This clonotype was found a few times. The CDR3 DNA is TGTGCCATCAGTGAGGGGGACAGCTCTCGGTCACCCCTCCACTTT. Translating it yields CAISEGDSSRSPLHF. The chain uses TRBV10-3 and TRBJ1-6; 7 bases are a match to TRBD1. Trimming cost V 2 bases and J 10 bases; bases outside gene matches: 8. This CDR3 has 15 residues. Germline assignment: CDR1 ENHRY and CDR2 SYGVKD.

A few counts support this clonotype. V gene TRBV11-2 combines with J gene TRBJ1-1, with 7 bases matching TRBD1. Germline CDR1 is SGHAT and CDR2 is FQNNGV. Trimming removed 4 bases from V and 5 bases from J; junction bases left unmatched: 10. The CDR3 spans 15 residues. The CDR3 DNA follows: TGTGCCAGCAGCTATAACAGACAGGGTCGAACTGAAGCTTTCTTT. Encoded protein: CASSYNRQGRTEAFF.

This clonotype was detected ten times or more. The chain uses TRBV7-2 and TRBJ1-2; 7 nucleotides align to TRBD1. The length of the CDR3 is 15 residues. The V segment lost 2 bases and the J segment 2 bases; nucleotides outside the gene matches: 5. Germline-derived CDR1 and CDR2 are SGHTA and FQGNSA. The CDR3 DNA follows: TGTGCCAGCAGCTTATGGAAGACAGGGAACTATGGCTACACCTTC. Amino acids: CASSLWKTGNYGYTF.

A few counts support this clonotype. The gene calls are TRBV13 and TRBJ2-2; the match to TRBD2 covers 11 bases. J was trimmed by 3 bases and V by 5 bases; bases with no gene match: 11. The CDR3 loop spans 18 amino acids. CDR1 and CDR2 from the germline V gene are PRHDT and FYEKMQ (reference sequence). Here the CDR3 reads CASSPGLAAVYDTGELFF. The CDR3 DNA follows: TGTGCCAGCAGCCCGGGACTAGCGGCGGTTTACGACACCGGGGAGCTGTTTTTT.

This clonotype showed up many times. The J gene is TRBJ2-1, the V gene TRBV7-2; 7 positions agree with TRBD2. From germline, CDR1 is SGHTA and CDR2 FQGNSA. The CDR3 contains 15 residues. V was pared by 5 bases and J by 4 bases, with 8 bases of the junction left unmatched. The CDR3 here is CASSPTGTTYNEQFF. CDR3 bases: TGTGCCAGCAGCCCGACCGGGACTACGTACAATGAGCAGTTCTTC.

At least ten counts were recorded for this clonotype. As DNA, the CDR3 is TGTGCCAGCAGGCCGGACAGGGGTAGCTCTGGGGCCAACGTCCTGACTTTC. Translating it yields CASRPDRGSSGANVLTF. The V call is TRBV7-8, the J call TRBJ2-6, with 9 bases matching TRBD1. Germline loops: CDR1 SGHVS, CDR2 FQNEAQ. The CDR3 is made up of 17 amino acids. V trimming: 6 bases; J trimming: 0 bases; junction bases outside the gene matches: 6.

The chain carries TRBV27 and TRBJ2-7; a possible D gene is TRBD1 (7 bases). The CDR3 is 14 residues long. The V and J ends lost 3 bases and 6 bases respectively, with 15 bases between them. Per germline, CDR1 MNHEY and CDR2 SMNVEV (reference sequence). DNA for the CDR3: TGTGCCAGCAGTTTTGGTCAGGGGGGAGGCGAGCAGTACTTC. This codes for CASSFGQGGGEQYF.

This clonotype was counted at least ten times. This chain links TRBV20-1 with TRBJ2-2; TRBD1 aligns across 9 bases. Germline CDR1 reads DFQATT; CDR2 reads SNEGSKA (reference sequence). V was clipped by 4 bases and J by 5 bases; unmatched bases: 8. CDR3 length: 15 amino acids. Here the CDR3 reads CSATDRGGMTGELFF. DNA of the CDR3: TGCAGTGCTACCGACAGGGGGGGTATGACCGGGGAGCTGTTTTTT.

This clonotype was counted many times. The genes are TRBV5-5 and TRBJ1-6; D may be TRBD1 (6 bases). Germline CDR1 is SGHKS and CDR2 is YYEKEE (reference sequence). V was cut by 4 bases and J by 6 bases, with 11 bases left in between. CDR3 size: 14 residues. The DNA for the CDR3 is TGTGCCAGCAGCGGGACAACCTCTAATTCACCCCTCCACTTT. Encoded protein: CASSGTTSNSPLHF.

The chain joins TRBV18 to TRBJ2-7, with D tentatively TRBD2 (7 bases). Trimming removed 3 bases from V and 3 bases from J, with 12 bases in between. Germline CDR1 and CDR2: KGHSH and LQKENI. The CDR3 covers 14 residues. CDR3 sequence: CASSPLGGDYEQYF. The CDR3 DNA reads as TGTGCCAGCTCACCCTTAGGGGGGGACTACGAGCAGTACTTC.

In its sample, this clonotype was seen a few times. The chain is built from TRBV20-1 and TRBJ2-2; D unclear. The germline gives CDR1 DFQATT, CDR2 SNEGSKA (reference sequence). CDR3 length: 13 residues. Deletions cut 5 bases from V and 4 bases from J, with 11 bases between. Written as DNA, the CDR3 is TGCAGTGCTTCTCAACCCTCCACCGGGGAGCTGTTTTTT. It yields the protein CSASQPSTGELFF.

This clonotype appeared a few times. The J gene is TRBJ2-5, the V gene TRBV7-9; TRBD2 aligns across 14 bases. With V trimmed by 5 bases and J by 5 bases, 4 bases remained unmatched. Germline V gene data show CDR1 as SEHNR and CDR2 as FQNEAQ (reference sequence). This CDR3 has 15 residues. The CDR3 is CASSPGLAGDETQYF. CDR3 sequence (DNA): TGTGCCAGCAGCCCGGGACTAGCGGGAGATGAGACCCAGTACTTC. Filled out from reference TRBV7-9 and TRBJ2-5, the complete variable domain reads DTGVSQNPRHKITKRGQNVTFRCDPISEHNRLYWYRQTLGQGPEFLTYFQNEAQLEKSRLLSDRFSAERPKGSFSTLEIQRTEQGDSAMYLCASSPGLAGDETQYFGPGTRLLVL.

This clonotype was detected ten times or more. The chain uses TRBV6-5 and TRBJ2-7; 10 bases map to TRBD1. The CDR3 extends over 15 amino acids. V lost 5 bases, J lost 8 bases, and 12 bases stayed unmatched. Germline assignment: CDR1 MNHEY and CDR2 SVGAGI. As DNA, the CDR3 is TGTGCCAGCAGTACCGGGGGACAGGGGAGGATTAAGCAGTACTTC. Its protein is CASSTGGQGRIKQYF.

The CDR3 DNA sequence: TGTGCCGTGAGCCGGGACAGGGGAAGATCACCCCTCCACTTT. Its protein product is CAVSRDRGRSPLHF. The chain recombines TRBV6-6 with TRBJ1-6; TRBD1 aligns across 10 bases. The CDR3 runs to 14 residues. V lost 11 bases to trimming and J lost 10 bases; unmatched junction nucleotides: 11. CDR1 is MNHNY and CDR2 is SVGAGI in the germline V gene (reference sequence).

This clonotype was seen ten or more times. The rearrangement joins TRBV28 to TRBJ1-2; TRBD1 agrees at 9 bases. The germline gives CDR1 MDHEN, CDR2 SYDVKM. J gave up 4 bases and V 3 bases, and 12 bases lay outside the gene matches. This CDR3 comprises 17 residues. The CDR3 spells CASSFPHPGQGIYGYTF. The CDR3 DNA reads TGTGCCAGCAGTTTCCCCCACCCGGGACAGGGAATCTATGGCTACACCTTC.

At least ten counts were recorded for this clonotype. The chain recombines TRBV28 with TRBJ2-1; 8 bases fit TRBD2. CDR3 length equals 16 residues. The trim removed 6 bases at V and 2 bases at J, leaving 9 bases unmatched. The germline V gene has CDR1 MDHEN and CDR2 SYDVKM. DNA for the CDR3: TGTGCCAGCAGCTCCTTAGCGGGGCCAACCTACAATGAGCAGTTCTTC. Protein sequence: CASSSLAGPTYNEQFF. Full variable domain (rest looked up from reference TRBV28 and TRBJ2-1): DVKVTQSSRYLVKRTGEKVFLECVQDMDHENMFWYRQDPGLGLRLIYFSYDVKMKEKGDIPEGYSVSREKKERFSLILESASTNQTSMYLCASSSLAGPTYNEQFFGPGTRLTVL.

As regards this clonotype: It may be a read error: a sequence one base away is much more abundant. The chain uses TRBV6-1 and TRBJ1-6; TRBD1 is a possible D gene (6 bases). The CDR3 covers 13 residues. Trimming removed 6 bases from V and 6 bases from J, with 9 bases in between. Looked up from germline, CDR1 is MNHNS and CDR2 is SASEGT. This chain's CDR3 is CASRDSCNSPLHF. For the CDR3, the DNA is TGTGCCAGCAGGGACAGCTGTAATTCACCCCTCCACTTT.

J is TRBJ1-2 and V is TRBV12-3 or TRBV12-4, with D perhaps matching TRBD1 (5 bases). Between the trimmed V and J ends, which lost 6 bases and 3 bases, there was a span of 14 bases. The CDR3 length is 14 residues. CDR3: CASSPADSDYGYTF. The CDR3 DNA reads as TGTGCCAGCAGCCCCGCCGACAGCGACTATGGCTACACCTTC.

This clonotype occurred a few times. This chain links TRBV6-5 with TRBJ2-2; possible D gene TRBD1, 6 bases. The CDR3 runs 14 residues. The germline V gene has CDR1 MNHEY and CDR2 SVGAGI. V was cut by 1 base and J by 5 bases, with 8 bases left in between. CDR3 loop: CASSYYGQTGELFF. The CDR3 region has the DNA TGTGCCAGCAGTTACTATGGACAGACCGGGGAGCTGTTTTTT.

V is TRBV7-2 and J is TRBJ1-1, with D perhaps TRBD1 (6 bases). This CDR3 has 16 residues. Germline assignment: CDR1 SGHTA and CDR2 FQGNSA. V dropped 3 bases and J dropped 6 bases, with 20 bases sitting between them. CDR3 DNA sequence: TGTGCCAGCAGCTTCCCCAGCGGGGGGGGCAGCCCTGAAGCTTTCTTT. It translates to CASSFPSGGGSPEAFF.

At least ten counts were recorded for this clonotype. The chain couples TRBV5-1 to TRBJ2-1; maybe TRBD2 (6 bases). The germline CDR1 and CDR2 sequences are SGHRS and YFSETQ. The CDR3 extends over 13 amino acids. Trimming shortened V by 0 bases and J by 8 bases, and 9 bases separated the two germline ends. The CDR3 loop reads CASSLGGGYEQFF. The CDR3 DNA reads TGCGCCAGCAGCTTGGGCGGAGGGTATGAGCAGTTCTTC.

Details on this clonotype: One end of the junction does not line up with germline, which may come from a read error. The rearrangement uses TRBV11-3 and TRBJ2-2; D gene unclear. This CDR3 is 14 amino acids long. Germline V lookup: CDR1 SGHNT, CDR2 YENEEA. CDR3 coding DNA: TGTGCCAGCACCTTACAACCGAACACCGGGGAGCTGTTTTTT. Protein: CASTLQPNTGELFF.